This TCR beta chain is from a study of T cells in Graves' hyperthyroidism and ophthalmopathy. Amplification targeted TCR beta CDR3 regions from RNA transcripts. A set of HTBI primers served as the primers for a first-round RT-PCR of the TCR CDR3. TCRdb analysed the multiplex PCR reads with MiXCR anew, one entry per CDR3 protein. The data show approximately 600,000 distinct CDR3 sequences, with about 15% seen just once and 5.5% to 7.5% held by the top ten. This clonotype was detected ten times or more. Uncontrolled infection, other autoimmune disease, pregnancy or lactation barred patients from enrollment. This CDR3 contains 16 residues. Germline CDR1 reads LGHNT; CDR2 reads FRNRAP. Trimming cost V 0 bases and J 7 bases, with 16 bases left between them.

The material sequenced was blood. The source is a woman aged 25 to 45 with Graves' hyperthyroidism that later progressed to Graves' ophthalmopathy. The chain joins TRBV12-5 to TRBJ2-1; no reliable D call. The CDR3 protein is CASGLVVTADPNEQFF. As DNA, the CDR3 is TGTGCTAGTGGTTTGGTAGTCACCGCCGACCCAAATGAGCAGTTCTTC. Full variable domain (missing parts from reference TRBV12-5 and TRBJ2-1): DARVTQTPRHKVTEMGQEVTMRCQPILGHNTVFWYRQTMMQGLELLAYFRNRAPLDDSGMPKDRFSAEMPDATLATLKIQPSEPRDSAVYFCASGLVVTADPNEQFFGPGTRLTVL.